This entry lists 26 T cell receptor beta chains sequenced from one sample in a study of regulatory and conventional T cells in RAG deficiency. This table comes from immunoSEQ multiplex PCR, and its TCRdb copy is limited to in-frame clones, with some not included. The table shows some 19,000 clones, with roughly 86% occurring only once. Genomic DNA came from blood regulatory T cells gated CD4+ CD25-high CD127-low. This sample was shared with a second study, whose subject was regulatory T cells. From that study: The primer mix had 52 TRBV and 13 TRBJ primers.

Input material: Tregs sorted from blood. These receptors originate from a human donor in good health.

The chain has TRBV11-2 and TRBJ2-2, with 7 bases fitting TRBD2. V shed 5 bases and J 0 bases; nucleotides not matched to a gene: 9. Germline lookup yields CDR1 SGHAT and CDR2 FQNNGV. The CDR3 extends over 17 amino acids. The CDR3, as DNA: TGTGCCAGCAGCCATCCTACTAGCGCCGCGAACACCGGGGAGCTGTTTTTT. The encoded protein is CASSHPTSAANTGELFF.

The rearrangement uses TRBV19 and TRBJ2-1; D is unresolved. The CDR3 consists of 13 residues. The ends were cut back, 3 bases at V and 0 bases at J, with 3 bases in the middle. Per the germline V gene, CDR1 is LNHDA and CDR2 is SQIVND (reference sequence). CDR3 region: CASSIISYNEQFF. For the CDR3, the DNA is TGTGCCAGTAGTATCATCTCCTACAATGAGCAGTTCTTC. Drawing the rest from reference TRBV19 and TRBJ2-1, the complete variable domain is DGGITQSPKYLFRKEGQNVTLSCEQNLNHDAMYWYRQDPGQGLRLIYYSQIVNDFQKGDIAEGYSVSREKKESFPLTVTSAQKNPTAFYLCASSIISYNEQFFGPGTRLTVL.

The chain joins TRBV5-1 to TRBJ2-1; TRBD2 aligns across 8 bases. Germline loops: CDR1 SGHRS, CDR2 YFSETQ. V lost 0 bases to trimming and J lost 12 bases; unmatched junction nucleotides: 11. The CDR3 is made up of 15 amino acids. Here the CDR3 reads CASSLAARGDFPQFF. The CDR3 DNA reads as TGCGCCAGCAGCTTGGCCGCGCGGGGGGATTTCCCGCAGTTCTTC.

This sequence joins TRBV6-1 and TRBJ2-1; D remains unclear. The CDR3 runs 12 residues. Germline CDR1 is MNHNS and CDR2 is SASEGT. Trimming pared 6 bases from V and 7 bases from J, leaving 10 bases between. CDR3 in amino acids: CASSDRVNEQFF. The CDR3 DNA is TGTGCCAGCAGCGACCGAGTAAATGAGCAGTTCTTC.

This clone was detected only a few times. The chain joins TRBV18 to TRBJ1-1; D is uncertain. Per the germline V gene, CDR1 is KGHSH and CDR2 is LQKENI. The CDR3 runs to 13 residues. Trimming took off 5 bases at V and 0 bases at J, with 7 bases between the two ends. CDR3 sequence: CASSSGLNTEAFF. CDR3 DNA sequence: TGTGCCAGCTCATCTGGGTTGAACACTGAAGCTTTCTTT.

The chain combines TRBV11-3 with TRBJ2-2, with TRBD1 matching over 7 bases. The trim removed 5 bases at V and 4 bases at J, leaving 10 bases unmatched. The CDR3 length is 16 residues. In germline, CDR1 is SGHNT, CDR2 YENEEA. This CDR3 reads CASSLVTGVGTGELFF. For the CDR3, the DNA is TGTGCCAGCAGCCTCGTAACAGGGGTGGGCACCGGGGAGCTGTTTTTT.

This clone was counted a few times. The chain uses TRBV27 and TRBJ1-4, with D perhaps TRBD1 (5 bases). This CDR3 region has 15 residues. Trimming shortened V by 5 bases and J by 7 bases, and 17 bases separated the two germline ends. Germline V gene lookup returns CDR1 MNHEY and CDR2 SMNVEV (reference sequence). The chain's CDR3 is CASSPITGLGEKLFF. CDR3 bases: TGTGCCAGCAGTCCAATCACAGGTCTGGGTGAAAAACTGTTTTTT. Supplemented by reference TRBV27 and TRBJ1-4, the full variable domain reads EAQVTQNPRYLITVTGKKLTVTCSQNMNHEYMSWYRQDPGLGLRQIYYSMNVEVTDKGDVPEGYKVSRKEKRNFPLILESPSPNQTSLYFCASSPITGLGEKLFFGSGTQLSVL.

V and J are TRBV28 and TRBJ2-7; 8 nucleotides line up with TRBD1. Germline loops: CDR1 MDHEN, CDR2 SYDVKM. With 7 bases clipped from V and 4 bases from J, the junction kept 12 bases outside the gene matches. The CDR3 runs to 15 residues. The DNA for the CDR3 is TGTGCCAGCACCCAAAATAGACAGGGGTGGTACGAGCAGTACTTC. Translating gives CASTQNRQGWYEQYF.

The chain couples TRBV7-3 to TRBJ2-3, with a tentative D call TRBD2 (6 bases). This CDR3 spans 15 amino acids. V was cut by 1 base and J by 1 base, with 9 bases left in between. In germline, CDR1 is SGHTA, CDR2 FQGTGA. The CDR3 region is CASSLSWGGTDTQYF. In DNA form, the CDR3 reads TGTGCCAGCAGCTTAAGCTGGGGGGGCACAGATACGCAGTATTTT.

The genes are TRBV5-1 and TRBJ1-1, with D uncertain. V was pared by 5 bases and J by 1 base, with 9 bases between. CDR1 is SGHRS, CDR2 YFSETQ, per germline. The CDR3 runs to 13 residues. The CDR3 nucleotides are TGCGCCAGCAGTCGGCAGACGAACACTGAAGCTTTCTTT. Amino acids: CASSRQTNTEAFF.

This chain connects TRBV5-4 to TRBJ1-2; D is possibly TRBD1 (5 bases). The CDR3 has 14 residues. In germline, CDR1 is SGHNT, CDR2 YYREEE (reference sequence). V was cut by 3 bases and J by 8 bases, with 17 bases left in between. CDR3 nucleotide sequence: TGTGCCAGCAGCTCTCGAAACTTTCAGGGCGGCTACACCTTC. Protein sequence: CASSSRNFQGGYTF.

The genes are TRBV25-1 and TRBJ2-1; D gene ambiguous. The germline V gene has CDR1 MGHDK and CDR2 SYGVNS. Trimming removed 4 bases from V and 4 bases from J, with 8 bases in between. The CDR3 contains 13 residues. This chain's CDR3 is CASSVFEYNEQFF. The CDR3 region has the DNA TGTGCCAGCAGTGTATTCGAATACAATGAGCAGTTCTTC.

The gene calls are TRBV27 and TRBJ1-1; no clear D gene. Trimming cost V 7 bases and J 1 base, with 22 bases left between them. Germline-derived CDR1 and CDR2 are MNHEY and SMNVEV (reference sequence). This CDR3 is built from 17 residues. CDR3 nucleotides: TGTGCCAGCACTCTCCTCTCCGGAGGGAGTAAGAACACTGAAGCTTTCTTT. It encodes CASTLLSGGSKNTEAFF.

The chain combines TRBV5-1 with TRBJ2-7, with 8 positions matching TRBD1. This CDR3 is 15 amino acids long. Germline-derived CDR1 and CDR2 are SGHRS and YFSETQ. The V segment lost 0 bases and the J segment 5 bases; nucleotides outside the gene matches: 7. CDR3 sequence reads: CASSLGARGQHEQYF. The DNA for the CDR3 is TGCGCCAGCAGCTTGGGAGCCAGGGGGCAACACGAGCAGTACTTC.

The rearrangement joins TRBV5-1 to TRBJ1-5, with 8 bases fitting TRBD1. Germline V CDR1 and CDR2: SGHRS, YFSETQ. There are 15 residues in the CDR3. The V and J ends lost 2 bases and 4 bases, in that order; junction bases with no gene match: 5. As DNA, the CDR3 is TGCGCCAGCAGCTTCCGGGGGGACAGGAATCAGCCCCAGCATTTT. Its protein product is CASSFRGDRNQPQHF.

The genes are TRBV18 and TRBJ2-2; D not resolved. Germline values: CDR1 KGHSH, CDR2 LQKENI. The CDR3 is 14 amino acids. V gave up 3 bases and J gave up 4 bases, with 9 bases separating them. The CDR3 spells CASSPGVPTGELFF. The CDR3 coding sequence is TGTGCCAGCTCACCTGGTGTGCCCACCGGGGAGCTGTTTTTT.

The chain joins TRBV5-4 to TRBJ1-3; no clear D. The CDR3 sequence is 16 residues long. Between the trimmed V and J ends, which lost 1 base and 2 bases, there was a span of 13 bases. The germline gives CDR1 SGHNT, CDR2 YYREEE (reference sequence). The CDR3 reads CASSLSYFSTGNTIYF. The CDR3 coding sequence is TGTGCCAGCAGCTTGTCCTACTTCTCAACTGGAAACACCATATATTTT.

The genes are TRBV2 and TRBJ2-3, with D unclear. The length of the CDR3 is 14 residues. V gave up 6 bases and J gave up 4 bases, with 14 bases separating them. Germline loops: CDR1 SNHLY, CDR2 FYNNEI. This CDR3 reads CASRETTYPDTQYF. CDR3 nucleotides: TGTGCCAGCAGAGAGACCACCTACCCAGATACGCAGTATTTT.

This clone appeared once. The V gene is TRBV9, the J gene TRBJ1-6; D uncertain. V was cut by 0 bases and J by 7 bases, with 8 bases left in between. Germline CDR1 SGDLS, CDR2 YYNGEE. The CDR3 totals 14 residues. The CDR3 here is CASSVVSENSPLHF. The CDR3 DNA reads TGTGCCAGCAGCGTAGTGTCAGAGAATTCACCCCTCCACTTT. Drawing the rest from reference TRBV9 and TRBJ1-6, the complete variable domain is DSGVTQTPKHLITATGQRVTLRCSPRSGDLSVYWYQQSLDQGLQFLIQYYNGEERAKGNILERFSAQQFPDLHSELNLSSLELGDSALYFCASSVVSENSPLHFGNGTRLTVT.

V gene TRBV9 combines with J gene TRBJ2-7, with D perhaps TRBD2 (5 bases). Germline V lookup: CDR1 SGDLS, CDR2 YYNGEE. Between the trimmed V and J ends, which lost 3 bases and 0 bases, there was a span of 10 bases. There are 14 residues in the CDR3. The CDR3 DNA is TGTGCCAGCAGCGCGGACTCTAGCTCCTACGAGCAGTACTTC. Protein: CASSADSSSYEQYF.

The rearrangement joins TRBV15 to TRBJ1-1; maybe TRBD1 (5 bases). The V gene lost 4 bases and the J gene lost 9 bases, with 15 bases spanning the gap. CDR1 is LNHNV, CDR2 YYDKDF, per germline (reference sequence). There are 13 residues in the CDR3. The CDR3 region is CATSKDSAVKAFF. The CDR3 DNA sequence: TGTGCCACCAGCAAAGACAGCGCTGTAAAAGCTTTCTTT. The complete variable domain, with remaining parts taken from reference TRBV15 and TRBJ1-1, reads DAMVIQNPRYQVTQFGKPVTLSCSQTLNHNVMYWYQQKSSQAPKLLFHYYDKDFNNEADTPDNFQSRRPNTSFCFLDIRSPGLGDTAMYLCATSKDSAVKAFFGQGTRLTVV.

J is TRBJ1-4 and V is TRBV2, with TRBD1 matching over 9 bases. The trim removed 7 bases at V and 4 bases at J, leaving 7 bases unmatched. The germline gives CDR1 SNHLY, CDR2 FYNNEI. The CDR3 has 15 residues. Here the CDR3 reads CASTTPGQGNEKLFF. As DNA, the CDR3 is TGTGCCAGCACGACCCCGGGACAGGGTAATGAAAAACTGTTTTTT.

The CDR3 DNA follows: TGTGCCAGCAGCTTAGGTCGGAACCAAGAGACCCAGTACTTC. Protein: CASSLGRNQETQYF. The J gene is TRBJ2-5, the V gene TRBV11-2; no clear D. The CDR3 contains 14 residues. The V end lost 1 base, the J end lost 0 bases, and 6 bases lay between the germline ends. Looked up from germline, CDR1 is SGHAT and CDR2 is FQNNGV.

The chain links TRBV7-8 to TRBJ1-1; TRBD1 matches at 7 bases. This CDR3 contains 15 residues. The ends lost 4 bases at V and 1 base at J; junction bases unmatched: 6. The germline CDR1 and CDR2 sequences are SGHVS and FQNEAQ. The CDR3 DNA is TGTGCCAGCAGCTCCGGACAGGTTAAGAACACTGAAGCTTTCTTT. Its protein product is CASSSGQVKNTEAFF.

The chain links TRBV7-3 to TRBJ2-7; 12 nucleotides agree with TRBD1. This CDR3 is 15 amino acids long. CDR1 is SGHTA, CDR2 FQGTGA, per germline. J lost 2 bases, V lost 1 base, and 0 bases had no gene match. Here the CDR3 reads CASSLRDRGPYEQYF. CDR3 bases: TGTGCCAGCAGCTTAAGGGACAGGGGGCCCTACGAGCAGTACTTC.

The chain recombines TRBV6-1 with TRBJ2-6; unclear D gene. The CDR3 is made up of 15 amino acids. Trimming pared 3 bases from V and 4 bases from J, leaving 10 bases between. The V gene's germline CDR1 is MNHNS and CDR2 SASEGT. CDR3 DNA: TGTGCCAGCAGTGAGGCCCTACGGGGGGCCAACGTCCTGACTTTC. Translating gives CASSEALRGANVLTF.